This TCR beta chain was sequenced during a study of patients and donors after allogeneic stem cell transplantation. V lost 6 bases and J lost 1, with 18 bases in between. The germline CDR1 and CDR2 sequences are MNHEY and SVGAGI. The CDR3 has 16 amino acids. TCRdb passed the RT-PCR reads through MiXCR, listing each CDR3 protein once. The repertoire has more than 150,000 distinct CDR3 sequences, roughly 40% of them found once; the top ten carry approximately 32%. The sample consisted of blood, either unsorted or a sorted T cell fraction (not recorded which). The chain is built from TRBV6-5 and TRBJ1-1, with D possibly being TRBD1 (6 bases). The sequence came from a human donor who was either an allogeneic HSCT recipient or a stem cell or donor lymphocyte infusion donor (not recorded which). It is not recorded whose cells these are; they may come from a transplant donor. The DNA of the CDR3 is TGTGCCAGCAGGTTCATGGGGGGCGCATCGAACACTGAAGCTTTCTTT. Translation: CASRFMGGASNTEAFF.